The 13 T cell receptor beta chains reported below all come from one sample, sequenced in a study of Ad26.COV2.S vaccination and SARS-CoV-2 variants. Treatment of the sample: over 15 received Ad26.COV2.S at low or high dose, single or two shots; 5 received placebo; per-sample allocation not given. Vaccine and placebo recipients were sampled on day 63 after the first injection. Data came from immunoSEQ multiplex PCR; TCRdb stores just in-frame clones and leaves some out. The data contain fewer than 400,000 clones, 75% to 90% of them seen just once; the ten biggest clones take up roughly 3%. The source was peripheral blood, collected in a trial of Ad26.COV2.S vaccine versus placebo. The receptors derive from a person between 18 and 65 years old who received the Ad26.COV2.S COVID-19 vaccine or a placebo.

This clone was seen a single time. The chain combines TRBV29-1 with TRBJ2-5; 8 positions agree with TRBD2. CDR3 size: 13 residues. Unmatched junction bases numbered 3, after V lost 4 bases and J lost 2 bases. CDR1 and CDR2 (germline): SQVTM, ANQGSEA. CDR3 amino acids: CSVGPSGQETQYF. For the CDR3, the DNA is TGCAGCGTTGGCCCTAGCGGGCAAGAGACCCAGTACTTC.

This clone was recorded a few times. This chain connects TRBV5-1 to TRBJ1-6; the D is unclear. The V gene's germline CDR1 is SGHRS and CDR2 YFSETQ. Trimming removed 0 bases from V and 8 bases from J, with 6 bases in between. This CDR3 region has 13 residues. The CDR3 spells CASSLANYSPLHF. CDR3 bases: TGCGCCAGCAGCTTGGCCAACTATTCACCCCTCCACTTT.

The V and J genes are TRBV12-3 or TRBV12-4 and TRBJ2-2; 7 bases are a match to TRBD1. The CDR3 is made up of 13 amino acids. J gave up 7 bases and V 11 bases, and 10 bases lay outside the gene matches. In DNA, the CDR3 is TGTGCCGGGGTCACAGGGGATGGCGGGGAGCTGTTTTTT. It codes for CAGVTGDGGELFF.

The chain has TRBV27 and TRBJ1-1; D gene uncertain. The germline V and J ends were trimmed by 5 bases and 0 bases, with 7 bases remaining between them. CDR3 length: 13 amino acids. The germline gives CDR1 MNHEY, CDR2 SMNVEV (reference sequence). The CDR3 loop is CASSRNLNTEAFF. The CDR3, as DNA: TGTGCCAGCAGTCGTAATTTGAACACTGAAGCTTTCTTT.

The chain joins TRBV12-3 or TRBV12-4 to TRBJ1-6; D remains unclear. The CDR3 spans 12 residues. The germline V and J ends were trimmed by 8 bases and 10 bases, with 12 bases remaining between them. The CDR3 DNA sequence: TGTGCCAGCTCCCCACCGGGATCACCCCTCCACTTT. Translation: CASSPPGSPLHF.

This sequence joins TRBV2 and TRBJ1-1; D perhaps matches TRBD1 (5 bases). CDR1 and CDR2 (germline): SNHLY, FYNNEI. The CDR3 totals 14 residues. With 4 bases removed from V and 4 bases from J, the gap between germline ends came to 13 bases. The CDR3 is CASSATSGGTEAFF. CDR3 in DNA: TGTGCCAGCAGTGCAACGTCGGGGGGCACTGAAGCTTTCTTT.

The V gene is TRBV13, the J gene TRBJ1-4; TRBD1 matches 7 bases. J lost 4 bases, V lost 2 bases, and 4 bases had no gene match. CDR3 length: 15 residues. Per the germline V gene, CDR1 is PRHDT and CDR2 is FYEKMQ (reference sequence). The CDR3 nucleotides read TGTGCCAGCAGCTTAAGGGGGCTAGGTAATGAAAAACTGTTTTTT. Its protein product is CASSLRGLGNEKLFF.

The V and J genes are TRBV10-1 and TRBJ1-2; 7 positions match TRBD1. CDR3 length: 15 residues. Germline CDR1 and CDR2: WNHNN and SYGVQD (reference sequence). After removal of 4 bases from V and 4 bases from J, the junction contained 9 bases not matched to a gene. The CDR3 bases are TGCGCCAGCAGTGGACGGACAGGCGATTTCTATGGCTACACCTTC. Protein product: CASSGRTGDFYGYTF.

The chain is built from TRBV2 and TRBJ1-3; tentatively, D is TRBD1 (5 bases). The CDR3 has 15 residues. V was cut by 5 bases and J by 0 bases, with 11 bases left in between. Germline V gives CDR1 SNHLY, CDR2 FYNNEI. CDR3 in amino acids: CASSFDRDSGNTIYF. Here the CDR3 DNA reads TGTGCCAGCAGTTTCGACAGAGACTCTGGAAACACCATATATTTT.

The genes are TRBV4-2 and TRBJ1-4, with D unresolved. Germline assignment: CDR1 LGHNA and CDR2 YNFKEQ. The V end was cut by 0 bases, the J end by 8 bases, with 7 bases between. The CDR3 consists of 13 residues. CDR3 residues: CASSQDQEEKLFF. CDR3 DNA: TGTGCCAGCAGCCAAGATCAGGAGGAAAAACTGTTTTTT.

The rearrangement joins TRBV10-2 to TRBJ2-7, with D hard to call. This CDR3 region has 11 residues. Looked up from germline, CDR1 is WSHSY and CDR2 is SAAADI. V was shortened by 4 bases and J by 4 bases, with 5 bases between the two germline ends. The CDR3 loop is CASSAGYEQYF. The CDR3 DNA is TGCGCCAGCAGTGCCGGATACGAGCAGTACTTC.

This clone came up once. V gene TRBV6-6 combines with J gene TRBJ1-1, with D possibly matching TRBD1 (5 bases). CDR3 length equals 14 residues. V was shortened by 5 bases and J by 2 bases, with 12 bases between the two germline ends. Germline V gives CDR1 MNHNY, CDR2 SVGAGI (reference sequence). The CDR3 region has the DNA TGTGCCAGCAGTATGACAGAAACTAACACTGAAGCTTTCTTT. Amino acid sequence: CASSMTETNTEAFF.

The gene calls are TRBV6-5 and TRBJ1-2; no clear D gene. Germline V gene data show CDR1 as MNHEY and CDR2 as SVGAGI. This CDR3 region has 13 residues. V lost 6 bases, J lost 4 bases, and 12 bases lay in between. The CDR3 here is CASSFGGTYGYTF. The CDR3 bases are TGTGCCAGCAGCTTCGGAGGCACCTATGGCTACACCTTC.